A single sample gave rise to the 21 T cell receptor beta chains below, sequenced in a study of blood T cells in healthy people across ages. Together with a sample-barcoded 5' primer, a J-beta primer mix was included in a second PCR lasting about 6 to 12 cycles. TCRdb independently ran MiXCR on the 5' RACE reads; one entry per CDR3 protein. The sample contains hundreds of thousands of distinct CDR3 sequences, around 46% of which appear only once. The sequenced material came from blood. All receptors derive from a man aged 25-45 years in good health.

The chain couples TRBV20-1 to TRBJ2-5; a possible D gene is TRBD2 (6 bases). Germline values: CDR1 DFQATT, CDR2 SNEGSKA (reference sequence). V gave up 1 base and J gave up 5 bases, with 14 bases separating them. The CDR3 runs to 14 residues. The CDR3 bases are TGCAGTGCTAGAGCCCAACTAGCCACGGAGACCCAGTACTTC. It codes for CSARAQLATETQYF.

This chain links TRBV2 with TRBJ2-1, with D uncertain. Deletions cut 7 bases from V and 0 bases from J, with 13 bases between. The germline V gene encodes CDR1 SNHLY and CDR2 FYNNEI. This CDR3 contains 15 residues. CDR3 in amino acids: CASTAANPSYNEQFF. The CDR3 coding sequence is TGTGCCAGCACGGCGGCGAATCCCTCCTACAATGAGCAGTTCTTC.

The table lists this clonotype with a count of one. The DNA of the CDR3 is TGCGCCAGCAGCTCTGGGTTTGGGCAGGGGGCTCGGAATGAGCAGTTCTTC. Encoded protein: CASSSGFGQGARNEQFF. This chain joins TRBV5-1 and TRBJ2-1; 8 positions match TRBD1. CDR3 length equals 17 residues. Germline V lookup: CDR1 SGHRS, CDR2 YFSETQ. With V trimmed by 3 bases and J by 7 bases, 15 bases remained unmatched.

For this clonotype: At one boundary the junction diverges from the germline segment, which might be a read error. V and J are TRBV30 and TRBJ2-1; D possibly corresponds to TRBD2 (5 bases). The DNA end is a closer match to TRBJ2-7, so the J assignment may be wrong. Germline V gene lookup returns CDR1 GTSNPN and CDR2 SVGIG (reference sequence). CDR3 length equals 13 residues. In DNA form, the CDR3 reads TGTGCCCGGAGTCAGGACTCCTACAATGAGCAGTACTTC. It is translated as CARSQDSYNEQYF.

This clonotype has only one observation. V usage is TRBV29-1 and J usage is TRBJ2-3; TRBD2 aligns across 10 bases. Germline CDR1 SQVTM, CDR2 ANQGSEA. The CDR3 has 14 amino acids. V lost 6 bases and J lost 6; bases outside the gene matches: 9. The chain's CDR3 is CSVASLAGEDTQYF. The CDR3 DNA sequence: TGCAGCGTCGCGTCTCTAGCGGGGGAGGATACGCAGTATTTT.

J is TRBJ2-1 and V is TRBV12-3 or TRBV12-4; D is perhaps TRBD2 (5 bases). Trimming took 6 bases from V and 12 from J, leaving 18 bases between them. The CDR3 extends over 13 amino acids. CDR3 residues: CASSLGLAIVQFF. Here the CDR3 DNA reads TGTGCCAGCAGCCTCGGACTGGCAATCGTGCAGTTCTTC.

The table lists this clonotype with a few counts. CDR3 protein: CASSQETGGENEKLFF. CDR3 in DNA: TGTGCCAGCAGCCAGGAAACAGGGGGCGAGAATGAAAAACTGTTTTTT. This chain connects TRBV4-2 to TRBJ1-4; 9 bases match TRBD1. The trim removed 3 bases at V and 5 bases at J, leaving 7 bases unmatched. Germline-derived CDR1 and CDR2 are LGHNA and YNFKEQ. This CDR3 is built from 16 residues.

The rearrangement links TRBV10-3 to TRBJ2-7, with TRBD1 identical over 7 bases. The CDR3 has 12 amino acids. The junction had 4 bases not matched to a gene; V was cut back by 6 bases and J by 5 bases. The germline V gene has CDR1 ENHRY and CDR2 SYGVKD. In nucleotides, the CDR3 is TGTGCCATCAGAGAGACAGGGCACGAGCAGTACTTC. This gives the protein CAIRETGHEQYF.

The rearrangement joins TRBV20-1 to TRBJ2-7; 11 bases align to TRBD2. V lost 3 bases and J lost 0; bases outside the gene matches: 7. Germline CDR1 is DFQATT and CDR2 is SNEGSKA (reference sequence). The CDR3 consists of 16 residues. The CDR3 sequence: CSARGGTSGLSYEQYF. The CDR3, as DNA: TGCAGTGCTAGGGGGGGGACTAGCGGTCTCTCCTACGAGCAGTACTTC.

There are a few counts of this clonotype. The chain links TRBV3-1 to TRBJ1-1; the D is unclear. CDR1 and CDR2 (germline): LGHDT, YNNKEL (reference sequence). The V gene lost 2 bases and the J gene lost 7 bases, with 5 bases spanning the gap. The CDR3 is 11 residues long. DNA for the CDR3: TGTGCCAGCAGCCAATTGGGTGAAGCTTTCTTT. Its protein product is CASSQLGEAFF. The whole variable domain, filled in from reference TRBV3-1 and TRBJ1-1, reads DTAVSQTPKYLVTQMGNDKSIKCEQNLGHDTMYWYKQDSKKFLKIMFSYNNKELIINETVPNRFSPKSPDKAHLNLHINSLELGDSAVYFCASSQLGEAFFGQGTRLTVV.

Remarks on this clonotype: At one end the junction does not follow the germline gene, possibly because of a read error. V usage is TRBV12-3 or TRBV12-4 and J usage is TRBJ2-3, with D maybe TRBD1 (7 bases). This CDR3 is 16 amino acids long. In DNA, the CDR3 is TGTGCCAGCAGTTCTCCTTATGGAGGGGGCACAGATACGGAGTATTTT. It translates to CASSSPYGGGTDTEYF.

The chain is built from TRBV4-3 and TRBJ2-3; possible D gene TRBD2, 6 bases. Trimming left V 4 bases short and J 8 bases short, with 13 bases between. CDR3 length: 13 residues. Germline lookup yields CDR1 LGHNA and CDR2 YSLEER. Here the CDR3 DNA reads TGCGCCAGCAGCCGTCCGCCCGGGGGTACGCAGTATTTT. Translation gives CASSRPPGGTQYF.

There are a few counts of this clonotype. The chain employs TRBV4-1 and TRBJ1-2, with D possibly being TRBD1 (5 bases). The CDR3 covers 15 residues. The germline CDR1 and CDR2 sequences are MGHRA and YSYEKL. The V end was cut by 0 bases, the J end by 5 bases, with 13 bases between. The CDR3 is CASSQERGRLYGYTF. CDR3 nucleotide sequence: TGCGCCAGCAGCCAAGAGAGGGGACGACTTTATGGCTACACCTTC.

The chain combines TRBV20-1 with TRBJ1-5, with D possibly matching TRBD1 (6 bases). Germline V gene data show CDR1 as DFQATT and CDR2 as SNEGSKA (reference sequence). V was shortened by 0 bases and J by 6 bases, with 12 bases between the two germline ends. There are 14 residues in the CDR3. In DNA, the CDR3 is TGCAGTGCTAGAGATCGGGCAGGGGCTCAGCCCCAGCATTTT. Amino acids: CSARDRAGAQPQHF.

J is TRBJ2-5 and V is TRBV7-9; D is unresolved. The J call may be wrong; the DNA end is better matched by TRBJ2-7. Per germline, CDR1 SEHNR and CDR2 FQNEAQ (reference sequence). This CDR3 has 14 residues. Here the CDR3 DNA reads TGTGCCAGCAGCTTAGAACAGACCTCCTACGAGCAGTACTTC. The encoded protein is CASSLEQTSYEQYF.

This chain joins TRBV5-1 and TRBJ2-1, with 9 bases fitting TRBD2. Losses at the gene ends were 4 bases for V and 5 bases for J; bases not matched to a gene: 7. CDR1 is SGHRS and CDR2 is YFSETQ in the germline V gene. This CDR3 has 15 residues. Here the CDR3 DNA reads TGCGCCAGCAGCCCGCCTAGCGGGGTGAACAATGAGCAGTTCTTC. Translating it yields CASSPPSGVNNEQFF. Using reference TRBV5-1 and TRBJ2-1 for the parts outside the CDR3, the full variable domain is KAGVTQTPRYLIKTRGQQVTLSCSPISGHRSVSWYQQTPGQGLQFLFEYFSETQRNKGNFPGRFSGRQFSNSRSEMNVSTLELGDSALYLCASSPPSGVNNEQFFGPGTRLTVL.

This rearrangement joins TRBV29-1 to TRBJ1-4; TRBD1 is a possible D gene (5 bases). Germline loops: CDR1 SQVTM, CDR2 ANQGSEA. V was pared by 6 bases and J by 4 bases, with 15 bases between. CDR3 length equals 14 residues. The CDR3 bases are TGCAGCGTGAGGGATGTCGGGGGTAATGAAAAACTGTTTTTT. It translates to CSVRDVGGNEKLFF.

The chain couples TRBV5-1 to TRBJ2-4, with D maybe TRBD1 (5 bases). The J call may be faulty, since TRBJ2-5 better matches the DNA end. The CDR3 runs to 15 residues. CDR1 is SGHRS, CDR2 YFSETQ, per germline. The CDR3 sequence: CASSLEGNGQETQYF. CDR3 in DNA: TGCGCCAGCAGCTTGGAGGGGAATGGACAAGAGACCCAGTACTTC.

The chain recombines TRBV6-1 with TRBJ1-4; D ambiguous. V was pared by 1 base and J by 0 bases, with 3 bases between. The CDR3 consists of 14 residues. Germline V gene lookup returns CDR1 MNHNS and CDR2 SASEGT. This CDR3 reads CASSEGTTNEKLFF. CDR3 nucleotides: TGTGCCAGCAGTGAAGGGACAACTAATGAAAAACTGTTTTTT.

This clonotype has more than one count but fewer than ten. The V and J genes are TRBV6-2 or TRBV6-3 and TRBJ2-3, with unresolved D. The CDR3 consists of 15 residues. CDR1 is MNHEY and CDR2 is SVGEGT in the germline V gene. The V end lost 7 bases, the J end lost 6 bases, and 20 bases lay between the germline ends. The CDR3 here is CASNPGTLRGDTQYF. CDR3 bases: TGTGCCAGCAATCCCGGAACTCTTCGAGGCGATACGCAGTATTTT.

This clonotype has a handful of counts. The CDR3 region has the DNA TGTGCCAGCAGCCTTTTCGGCGCCACCCAAGAGACCCAGTACTTC. Encoded protein: CASSLFGATQETQYF. The genes are TRBV3-1 and TRBJ2-5; D gene ambiguous. V lost 4 bases to trimming and J lost 1 base, with 13 bases between them. This CDR3 comprises 15 residues. The germline V gene encodes CDR1 LGHDT and CDR2 YNNKEL (reference sequence).